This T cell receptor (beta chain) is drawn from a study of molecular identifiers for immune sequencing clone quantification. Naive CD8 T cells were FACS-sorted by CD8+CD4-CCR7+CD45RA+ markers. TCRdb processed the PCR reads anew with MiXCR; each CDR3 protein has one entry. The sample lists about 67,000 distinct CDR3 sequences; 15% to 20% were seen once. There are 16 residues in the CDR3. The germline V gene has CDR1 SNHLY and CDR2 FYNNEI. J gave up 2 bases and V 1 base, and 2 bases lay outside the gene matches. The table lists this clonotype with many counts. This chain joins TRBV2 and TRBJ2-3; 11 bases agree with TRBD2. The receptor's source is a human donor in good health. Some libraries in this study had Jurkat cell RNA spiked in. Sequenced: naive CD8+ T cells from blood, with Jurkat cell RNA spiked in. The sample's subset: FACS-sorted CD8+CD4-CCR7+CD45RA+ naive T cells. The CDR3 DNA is TGTGCCAGCAGTGAAGTAGCGGGAGGGCCCACAGATACGCAGTATTTT. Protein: CASSEVAGGPTDTQYF.